This TCR beta chain emerged from a study of blood T cells in healthy people across ages. Alongside a J-beta primer mix, a sample-barcoded 5' primer served in a second PCR lasting 7 to 11 cycles. Every cDNA was tagged by a template-switch adaptor with 12 random nucleotides. TCRdb passed the 5' RACE reads through MiXCR, listing each CDR3 protein once. Among 850,000 to 950,000 distinct CDR3 sequences, around 28% were seen once, and the ten largest hold roughly 17%. Study outcomes and limitations: Expanded clonotype shifts may have been confounded, as the donors had an unknown CMV status.

Samples each yielded at least 6 micrograms of total RNA. At least ten counts were recorded for this clonotype. No antigen is known for it. From germline, CDR1 is MRHNA and CDR2 SNTAGT. J was trimmed by 8 bases and V by 8 bases; bases with no gene match: 9. The CDR3 is made up of 13 amino acids. Source material: blood. This chain links TRBV6-4 with TRBJ2-3; the match to TRBD1 covers 8 bases. This clonotype was obtained from a woman older than 75 in good health. CDR3 sequence (DNA): TGTGCCAGCTCCGGGTCAGGGGGCGCTACGCAGTATTTT. It yields the protein CASSGSGGATQYF.